Below, 20 T cell receptor beta chains from the same sample are listed, as sequenced in a study of blood T cell repertoires in COVID-19. Clones were sequenced by immunoSEQ multiplex PCR, and TCRdb holds only the in-frame ones, with some missing. The profile shows about 110,000 clones, 65% to 80% of them singletons. The material sequenced was peripheral blood. The receptors shown here come from a middle-aged woman with acute or convalescent COVID-19.

The genes are TRBV19 and TRBJ2-7; the D gene is possibly TRBD1 (5 bases). This CDR3 region has 13 residues. Germline loops: CDR1 LNHDA, CDR2 SQIVND (reference sequence). Trimming took 11 bases from V and 5 from J, leaving 19 bases between them. CDR3 residues: CASRRYGADEQYF. The CDR3 nucleotides read TGTGCCTCCCGGCGGTATGGGGCCGACGAGCAGTACTTC.

The rearrangement uses TRBV4-3 and TRBJ1-1; TRBD1 is a possible D gene (6 bases). The V gene lost 0 bases and the J gene lost 5 bases, with 13 bases spanning the gap. CDR1 LGHNA and CDR2 YSLEER come from the germline V gene. This CDR3 is 15 amino acids long. The CDR3 DNA reads TGCGCCAGCAGCCAAGAAATGAACAGGGATACTGAAGCTTTCTTT. Its translation is CASSQEMNRDTEAFF.

V gene TRBV12-5 combines with J gene TRBJ2-3; 7 bases fit TRBD1. With V trimmed by 6 bases and J by 2 bases, 8 bases remained unmatched. There are 15 residues in the CDR3. Germline V lookup: CDR1 LGHNT, CDR2 FRNRAP. The CDR3 spells CASGTGTVTTDTQYF. The DNA of the CDR3 is TGTGCTAGTGGCACCGGGACAGTAACCACAGATACGCAGTATTTT. Supplemented by reference TRBV12-5 and TRBJ2-3, the full variable domain reads DARVTQTPRHKVTEMGQEVTMRCQPILGHNTVFWYRQTMMQGLELLAYFRNRAPLDDSGMPKDRFSAEMPDATLATLKIQPSEPRDSAVYFCASGTGTVTTDTQYFGPGTRLTVL.

This rearrangement joins TRBV10-3 to TRBJ2-1; D uncertain. The CDR3 consists of 14 residues. The germline V gene encodes CDR1 ENHRY and CDR2 SYGVKD. The V end lost 2 bases, the J end lost 1 base, and 6 bases lay between the germline ends. CDR3 protein: CAISEDGSYNEQFF. The CDR3, as DNA: TGTGCCATCAGTGAGGACGGGTCCTACAATGAGCAGTTCTTC.

The CDR3 DNA is TGTGCCAGCACTCCACAGGGAGACACTGAAGCTTTCTTT. Translation: CASTPQGDTEAFF. The chain carries TRBV6-5 and TRBJ1-1; possible D gene TRBD1, 6 bases. V was cut by 7 bases and J by 3 bases, with 12 bases left in between. The CDR3 has 13 residues. The germline CDR1 and CDR2 sequences are MNHEY and SVGAGI.

This chain joins TRBV24-1 and TRBJ2-5, with 9 bases matching TRBD1. Germline trimming cut 4 bases from V and 1 base from J; bases unmatched to any gene: 3. The CDR3 contains 15 residues. Germline V gene lookup returns CDR1 KGHDR and CDR2 SFDVKD. CDR3 in DNA: TGTGCCACCAGTGACCTGGGACAGGGCCAAGAGACCCAGTACTTC. It yields the protein CATSDLGQGQETQYF.

This clone was detected a few times. The CDR3 is CASSRWVAGDQETQYF. The CDR3 coding sequence is TGTGCCAGCAGCCGATGGGTAGCGGGGGACCAAGAGACCCAGTACTTC. J is TRBJ2-5 and V is TRBV13; TRBD2 matches at 9 bases. J was trimmed by 0 bases and V by 5 bases; bases with no gene match: 7. Germline V CDR1 and CDR2: PRHDT, FYEKMQ (reference sequence). This CDR3 is built from 16 residues.

The chain carries TRBV4-1 and TRBJ1-1, with a possible D match to TRBD1 (6 bases). Trimming shortened V by 4 bases and J by 0 bases, and 12 bases separated the two germline ends. The germline gives CDR1 MGHRA, CDR2 YSYEKL. The CDR3 runs 15 residues. This CDR3 reads CASSRGQGLNTEAFF. In DNA form, the CDR3 reads TGCGCCAGCAGCCGTGGCCAGGGGCTGAACACTGAAGCTTTCTTT.

The chain combines TRBV19 with TRBJ2-1; 7 bases are shared with TRBD2. The CDR3 is made up of 14 amino acids. V gave up 10 bases and J gave up 2 bases; unmatched junction bases: 8. Germline CDR1 LNHDA, CDR2 SQIVND (reference sequence). The CDR3 loop reads CATLMGGAYNEQFF. Here the CDR3 DNA reads TGTGCCACCCTCATGGGGGGGGCCTACAATGAGCAGTTCTTC. The variable domain in full, with the rest retrieved from reference TRBV19 and TRBJ2-1, is DGGITQSPKYLFRKEGQNVTLSCEQNLNHDAMYWYRQDPGQGLRLIYYSQIVNDFQKGDIAEGYSVSREKKESFPLTVTSAQKNPTAFYLCATLMGGAYNEQFFGPGTRLTVL.

This clone has just a few counts. V is TRBV12-3 or TRBV12-4 and J is TRBJ1-2; D might be TRBD1 (6 bases). Trimming removed 6 bases at V and 0 bases at J, with 8 bases between. CDR3 length: 13 residues. This CDR3 reads CASRQGSNYGYTF. CDR3 in DNA: TGTGCCAGCAGACAGGGCTCTAACTATGGCTACACCTTC.

J is TRBJ1-6 and V is TRBV7-9, with 7 bases matching TRBD1. The V and J ends lost 4 bases and 0 bases, in that order; junction bases with no gene match: 6. Germline V gene data show CDR1 as SEHNR and CDR2 as FQNEAQ (reference sequence). This CDR3 spans 17 amino acids. CDR3 sequence reads: CASSSTRGSSYNSPLHF. CDR3 sequence (DNA): TGTGCCAGCAGCTCGACCAGGGGGAGCTCCTATAATTCACCCCTCCACTTT.

The J gene is TRBJ2-1, the V gene TRBV12-2; TRBD2 is the table's D call and was not checked against the DNA. TRBV12-2 corresponds to a pseudogene. The CDR3 spans 18 residues. CDR3 DNA sequence: TGTGCAAGTCGCTTCCGACCACCCAGAATAGCGGGGGGTGATGAGCAGTTCTTC. This translates into CASRFRPPRIAGGDEQFF.

The chain couples TRBV14 to TRBJ1-2, with D possibly matching TRBD1 (6 bases). The ends were cut back, 4 bases at V and 4 bases at J, with 13 bases in the middle. Germline CDR1 reads SGHDN; CDR2 reads FVKESK. The CDR3 extends over 14 amino acids. CDR3 nucleotides: TGTGCCAGCAGCCCACGACAGGCCTCCTATGGCTACACCTTC. It codes for CASSPRQASYGYTF.

The chain has TRBV7-3 and TRBJ2-5, with TRBD2 matching 9 bases. This CDR3 is built from 16 residues. CDR1 is SGHTA, CDR2 FQGTGA, per germline. V was clipped by 1 base and J by 4 bases; unmatched bases: 7. CDR3 nucleotides: TGTGCCAGCAGCTTAAGTGGGACTAGCCCACGAGAGACCCAGTACTTC. Its translation is CASSLSGTSPRETQYF.

The V gene is TRBV4-2, the J gene TRBJ1-2, with 9 bases that match TRBD1. J lost 4 bases, V lost 0 bases, and 6 bases had no gene match. From germline, CDR1 is LGHNA and CDR2 YNFKEQ. The CDR3 spans 16 residues. The CDR3 DNA sequence: TGTGCCAGCAGCCAAGATCAGGGGACAGGGACCTATGGCTACACCTTC. Translated: CASSQDQGTGTYGYTF.

The chain uses TRBV21-1 and TRBJ1-3; the D call of TRBD1 is as the table states it, not checked on the DNA. TRBV21-1 is flagged as a pseudogene. The CDR3 consists of 15 residues. Here the CDR3 reads CASSRGDRKGNTIYF. The CDR3 DNA is TGTGCCAGCAGCCGCGGAGACAGGAAAGGAAACACCATATATTTT.

V and J are TRBV6-5 and TRBJ2-1; 12 nucleotides line up with TRBD1. There are 15 residues in the CDR3. V lost 4 bases, J lost 7 bases, and 5 bases stayed unmatched. Germline V gene lookup returns CDR1 MNHEY and CDR2 SVGAGI. The CDR3 sequence: CASSFGTGGRNEQFF. The CDR3 DNA sequence: TGTGCCAGCAGTTTTGGGACAGGGGGCAGAAATGAGCAGTTCTTC.

This sequence joins TRBV5-1 and TRBJ1-2, with 8 bases identical to TRBD1. This CDR3 comprises 14 residues. CDR1 SGHRS and CDR2 YFSETQ come from the germline V gene. The V gene end was trimmed by 4 bases and the J gene end by 5 bases; junction bases not matched to a gene: 7. CDR3 coding DNA: TGCGCCAGCAGCCTTGGACAGGGCCTTTATGGCTACACCTTC. Translated, it gives CASSLGQGLYGYTF.

This clone has just a few counts. The chain joins TRBV6-5 to TRBJ2-6; D possibly corresponds to TRBD1 (5 bases). The CDR3 has 14 amino acids. Trimming took 5 bases from V and 2 from J, leaving 7 bases between them. The germline CDR1 and CDR2 sequences are MNHEY and SVGAGI. The CDR3 DNA follows: TGTGCCAGCAGTACAGGACCTGGGGCCAACGTCCTGACTTTC. It is translated as CASSTGPGANVLTF.

The chain is built from TRBV7-3 and TRBJ2-2; D possibly corresponds to TRBD2 (5 bases). V lost 8 bases, J lost 1 base, and 11 bases lay in between. Germline-derived CDR1 and CDR2 are SGHTA and FQGTGA. The CDR3 loop spans 14 amino acids. This chain's CDR3 is CASASAGNTGELFF. The CDR3 nucleotides are TGTGCCAGCGCATCCGCGGGGAACACCGGGGAGCTGTTTTTT.